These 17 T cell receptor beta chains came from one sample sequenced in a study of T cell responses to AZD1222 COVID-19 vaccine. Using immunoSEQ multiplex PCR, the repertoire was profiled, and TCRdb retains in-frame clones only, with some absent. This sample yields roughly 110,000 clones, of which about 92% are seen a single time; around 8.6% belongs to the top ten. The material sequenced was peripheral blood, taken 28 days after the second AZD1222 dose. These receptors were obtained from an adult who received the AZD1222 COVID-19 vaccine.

The CDR3 DNA reads TGTGCCAGCAGAACTACAGCGAACACTGAAGCTTTCTTT. The encoded protein is CASRTTANTEAFF. The rearrangement joins TRBV6-4 to TRBJ1-1; the D is unclear. CDR3 length: 13 residues. Germline V gives CDR1 MRHNA, CDR2 SNTAGT. Trimming took off 6 bases at V and 1 base at J, with 9 bases between the two ends.

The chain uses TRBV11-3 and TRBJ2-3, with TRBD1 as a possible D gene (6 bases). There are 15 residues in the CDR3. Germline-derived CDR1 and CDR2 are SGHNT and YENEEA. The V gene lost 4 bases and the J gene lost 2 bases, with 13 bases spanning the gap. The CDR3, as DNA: TGTGCCAGCAGCTCCCGACAGGTGGACACAGATACGCAGTATTTT. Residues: CASSSRQVDTDTQYF.

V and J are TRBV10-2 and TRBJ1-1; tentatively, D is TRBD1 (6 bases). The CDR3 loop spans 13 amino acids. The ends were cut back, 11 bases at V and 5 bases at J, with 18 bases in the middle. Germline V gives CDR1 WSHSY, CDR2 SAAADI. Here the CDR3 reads CAVRGGLGTEAFF. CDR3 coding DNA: TGCGCCGTTCGGGGGGGGCTTGGAACTGAAGCTTTCTTT.

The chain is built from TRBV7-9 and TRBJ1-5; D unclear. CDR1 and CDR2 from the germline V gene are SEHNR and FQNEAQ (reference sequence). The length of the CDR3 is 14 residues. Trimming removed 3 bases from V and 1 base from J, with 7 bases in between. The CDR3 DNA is TGTGCCAGCAGCTTGGATAGGAGCAATCAGCCCCAGCATTTT. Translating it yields CASSLDRSNQPQHF.

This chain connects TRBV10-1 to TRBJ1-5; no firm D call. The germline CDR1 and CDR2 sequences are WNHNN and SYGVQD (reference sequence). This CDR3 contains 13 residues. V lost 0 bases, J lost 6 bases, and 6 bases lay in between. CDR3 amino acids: CASSESGTQPQHF. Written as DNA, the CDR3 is TGCGCCAGCAGTGAGTCGGGTACTCAGCCCCAGCATTTT.

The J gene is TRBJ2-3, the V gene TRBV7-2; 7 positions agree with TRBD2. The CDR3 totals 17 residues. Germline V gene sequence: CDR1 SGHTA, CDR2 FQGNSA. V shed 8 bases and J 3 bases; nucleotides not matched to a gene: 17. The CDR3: CASARNFGGSLTDTQYF. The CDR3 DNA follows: TGTGCCAGCGCCCGAAACTTCGGCGGGAGTTTGACAGATACGCAGTATTTT.

CDR3 bases: TGTGCCACCAGTGTCTCGGGCACAGATACGCAGTATTTT. It is translated as CATSVSGTDTQYF. The chain couples TRBV24-1 to TRBJ2-3, with D unclear. Trimming removed 5 bases from V and 1 base from J, with 6 bases in between. Germline assignment: CDR1 KGHDR and CDR2 SFDVKD. This CDR3 is 13 amino acids long.

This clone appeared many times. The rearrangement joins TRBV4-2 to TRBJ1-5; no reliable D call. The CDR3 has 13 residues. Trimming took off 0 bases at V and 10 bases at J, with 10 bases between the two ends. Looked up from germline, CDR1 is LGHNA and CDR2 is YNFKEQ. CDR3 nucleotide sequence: TGTGCCAGCAGCCAAGATCCTCTGAGTCCCCAGCATTTT. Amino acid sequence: CASSQDPLSPQHF.

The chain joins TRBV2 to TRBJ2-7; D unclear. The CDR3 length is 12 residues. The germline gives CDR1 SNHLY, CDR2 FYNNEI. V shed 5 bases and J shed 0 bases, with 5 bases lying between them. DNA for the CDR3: TGTGCCAGCAGTCAGAGCTCCTACGAGCAGTACTTC. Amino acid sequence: CASSQSSYEQYF. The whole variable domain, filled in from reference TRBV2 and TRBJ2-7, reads EPEVTQTPSHQVTQMGQEVILRCVPISNHLYFYWYRQILGQKVEFLVSFYNNEISEKSEIFDDQFSVERPDGSNFTLKIRSTKLEDSAMYFCASSQSSYEQYFGPGTRLTVT.

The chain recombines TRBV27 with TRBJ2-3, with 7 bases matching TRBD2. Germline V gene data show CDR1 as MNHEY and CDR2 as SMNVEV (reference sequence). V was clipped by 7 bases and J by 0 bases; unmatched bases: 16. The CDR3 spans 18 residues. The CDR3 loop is CASTLTAGTTPSTDTQYF. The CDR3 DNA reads TGTGCCAGCACCCTCACGGCGGGGACTACCCCCAGCACAGATACGCAGTATTTT.

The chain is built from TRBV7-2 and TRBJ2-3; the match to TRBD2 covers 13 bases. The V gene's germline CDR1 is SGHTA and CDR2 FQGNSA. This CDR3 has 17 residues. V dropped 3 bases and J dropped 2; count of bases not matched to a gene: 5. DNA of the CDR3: TGTGCCAGCAGCTTTTTCGGGACTAGCGGGATCACAGATACGCAGTATTTT. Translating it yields CASSFFGTSGITDTQYF.

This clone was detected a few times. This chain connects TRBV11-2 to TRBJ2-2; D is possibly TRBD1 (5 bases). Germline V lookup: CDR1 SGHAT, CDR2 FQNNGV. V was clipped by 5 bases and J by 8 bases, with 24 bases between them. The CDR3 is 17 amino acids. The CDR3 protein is CASSPTRRTTLVGELFF. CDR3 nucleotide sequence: TGTGCCAGCAGCCCAACCCGTAGGACAACGCTTGTAGGGGAGCTGTTTTTT.

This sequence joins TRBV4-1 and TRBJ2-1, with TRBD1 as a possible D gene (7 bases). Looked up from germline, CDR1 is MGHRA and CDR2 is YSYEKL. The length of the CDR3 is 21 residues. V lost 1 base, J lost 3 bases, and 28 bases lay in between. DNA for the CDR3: TGCGCCAGCAGCCAAGCAACAGTACGGGGGCCAGGGGGAGTCTTCTACAATGAGCAGTTCTTC. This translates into CASSQATVRGPGGVFYNEQFF.

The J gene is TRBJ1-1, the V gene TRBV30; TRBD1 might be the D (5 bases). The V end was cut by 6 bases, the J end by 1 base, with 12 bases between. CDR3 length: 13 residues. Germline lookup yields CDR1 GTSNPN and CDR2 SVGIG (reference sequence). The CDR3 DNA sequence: TGTGCCTGCTCTGCGACAGCGAACACTGAAGCTTTCTTT. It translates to CACSATANTEAFF.

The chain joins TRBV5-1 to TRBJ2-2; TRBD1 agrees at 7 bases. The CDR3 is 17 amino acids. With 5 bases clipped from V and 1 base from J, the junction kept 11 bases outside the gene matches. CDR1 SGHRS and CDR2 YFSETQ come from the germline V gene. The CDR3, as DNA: TGCGCCAGCAGTAAAGGGGGCGCCGAGTTGAACACCGGGGAGCTGTTTTTT. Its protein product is CASSKGGAELNTGELFF.

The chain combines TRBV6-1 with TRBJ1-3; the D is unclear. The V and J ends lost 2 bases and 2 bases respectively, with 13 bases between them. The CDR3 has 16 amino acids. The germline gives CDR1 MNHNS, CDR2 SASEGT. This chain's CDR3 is CASSESFLATGNTIYF. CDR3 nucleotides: TGTGCCAGCAGTGAAAGCTTTTTGGCTACTGGAAACACCATATATTTT.

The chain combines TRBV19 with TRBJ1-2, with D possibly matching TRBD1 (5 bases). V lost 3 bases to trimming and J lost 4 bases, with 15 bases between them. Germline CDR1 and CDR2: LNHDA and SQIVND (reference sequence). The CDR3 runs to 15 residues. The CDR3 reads CASSIGSRGIYGYTF. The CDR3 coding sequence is TGTGCCAGTAGTATCGGGTCTCGGGGGATCTATGGCTACACCTTC.